These T cell receptor beta chains were read from a single sample in a study of monozygotic twins with inflammatory bowel disease. Reprocessing the 5' RACE reads, TCRdb reports a single entry for every CDR3 protein and omits DNA. Found here are approximately 300,000 distinct CDR3 sequences; the top ten clones hold approximately 5.4%. Specimen: blood. Receptors originate from a human donor with ulcerative colitis or Crohn's disease, or a healthy co-twin of an affected twin (not recorded which). CDR3s include the opening cysteine and the closing phenylalanine or tryptophan. Fields, in order: V gene, J gene, CDR3 protein.

>TRBV20-1|TRBJ2-7
CSASRLAGGVYEQYF
>TRBV6-6|TRBJ2-7
CASSFSGTTYEQYF
>TRBV5-1|TRBJ2-5
CASSLRELVVEKTQYF
>TRBV6-2/TRBV6-3|TRBJ1-5
CASSANRRVYSNQPQHF
>TRBV10-1|TRBJ2-3
CASSEVMTDTQYF
>TRBV11-2|TRBJ2-2
CASSLDTGELFF
>TRBV6-2/TRBV6-3|TRBJ1-4
CASRNLQGSDEKLFF
>TRBV15|TRBJ2-7
CATSRERAEQYEQYF
>TRBV7-2|TRBJ2-5
CASSGQGKEETQYF
>TRBV5-1|TRBJ2-1
CASSFGGLGPNEQFF
>TRBV7-6|TRBJ2-1
CASSFTGTSSSSYNEQFF
>TRBV11-2|TRBJ2-5
CASSILSGGPGGETQYF
>TRBV9|TRBJ2-7
CASSVGQQSSYEQYF